What follows are 27 T cell receptor beta chains derived from one specimen sequenced in a study of T cells after yellow fever vaccination. TCRdb reprocessed the 5' RACE reads with MiXCR, giving one entry per CDR3 protein. The table shows some 240,000 distinct CDR3 sequences, with about 5% occurring only once. Sequencing was performed on CD4+ T cells sorted from PBMCs, taken on the day of the yellow fever booster vaccination. Receptor source: a man in his late teens or twenties who received the YFV17D yellow fever vaccine.

This clonotype was observed at least ten times. The chain carries TRBV4-3 and TRBJ2-5; 7 bases align to TRBD1. CDR1 is LGHNA and CDR2 is YSLEER in the germline V gene. CDR3 length: 16 amino acids. The V and J ends lost 0 bases and 2 bases, in that order; junction bases with no gene match: 6. As DNA, the CDR3 is TGCGCCAGCAGCCAAGAGCACAGGGGTTATCAAGAGACCCAGTACTTC. Translated, it gives CASSQEHRGYQETQYF.

This clonotype was counted many times. V usage is TRBV27 and J usage is TRBJ2-3; D possibly uses TRBD1 or TRBD2 (6 bases each). CDR1 and CDR2 from the germline V gene are MNHEY and SMNVEV (reference sequence). The CDR3 contains 14 residues. Trimming cost V 6 bases and J 5 bases, with 15 bases left between them. In DNA, the CDR3 is TGTGCCAGCAGAGCGTGGGGGGCCAAAGATACGCAGTATTTT. Protein product: CASRAWGAKDTQYF.

This clonotype was picked up a small number of times. This chain joins TRBV7-2 and TRBJ1-4, with TRBD1 identical over 7 bases. The CDR3 is 14 amino acids. Germline assignment: CDR1 SGHTA and CDR2 FQGNSA. Trimming at V came to 5 bases and at J to 13 bases, leaving 13 bases not matched to a gene. The CDR3 nucleotides read TGTGCCAGCAGCCAGGACAGGTCGGCCCGTCCACTGTTTTTT. This translates into CASSQDRSARPLFF.

In this sample, this clonotype turned up many times. V gene TRBV5-6 combines with J gene TRBJ2-5; perhaps TRBD2 as D (5 bases). CDR1 and CDR2 from the germline V gene are SGHDT and YYEEEE. V lost 2 bases and J lost 0, with 11 bases in between. This CDR3 is built from 15 residues. CDR3 loop: CASSLADPYQETQYF. CDR3 DNA: TGTGCCAGCAGCTTAGCGGACCCGTACCAAGAGACCCAGTACTTC.

This clonotype was observed a few times. The J gene is TRBJ2-6, the V gene TRBV5-5; TRBD1 might be the D (6 bases). Trimming took off 1 base at V and 5 bases at J, with 7 bases between the two ends. The germline gives CDR1 SGHKS, CDR2 YYEKEE (reference sequence). The CDR3 totals 14 residues. CDR3 sequence reads: CASSLQGRANVLTF. The CDR3 nucleotides read TGTGCCAGCAGCTTGCAGGGGCGGGCCAACGTCCTGACTTTC.

This clonotype showed up just once. The chain has TRBV6-5 and TRBJ2-7, with D possibly TRBD1 on 6 matching bases. Trimming removed 5 bases from V and 1 base from J, with 21 bases in between. Germline V CDR1 and CDR2: MNHEY, SVGAGI. This CDR3 has 17 residues. The CDR3 loop is CASSLKGEGTPSYEQYV. The CDR3 nucleotides read TGTGCCAGCAGTCTTAAAGGTGAAGGGACACCTTCCTACGAGCAGTACGTC.

This clonotype has a handful of counts. The chain employs TRBV7-3 and TRBJ2-3; 8 bases agree with TRBD1. Germline assignment: CDR1 SGHTA and CDR2 FQGTGA. V was clipped by 5 bases and J by 4 bases; unmatched bases: 14. This CDR3 has 17 amino acids. The CDR3 DNA reads TGTGCCAGCAGCCGTTCTCCCGGGGACAGGTTCTCAGATACGCAGTATTTT. Translating gives CASSRSPGDRFSDTQYF.

This clonotype was found a few times. J is TRBJ2-7 and V is TRBV7-9, with D possibly being TRBD1 (5 bases). Trimming stripped 7 bases from V and 4 bases from J, with 11 bases between. Germline lookup yields CDR1 SEHNR and CDR2 FQNEAQ (reference sequence). CDR3 length: 12 residues. This CDR3 reads CASNRQEYEQYF. DNA for the CDR3: TGTGCCAGCAACAGGCAGGAGTACGAGCAGTACTTC. The full variable domain, with the rest looked up from reference TRBV7-9 and TRBJ2-7, is DTGVSQNPRHKITKRGQNVTFRCDPISEHNRLYWYRQTLGQGPEFLTYFQNEAQLEKSRLLSDRFSAERPKGSFSTLEIQRTEQGDSAMYLCASNRQEYEQYFGPGTRLTVT.

This clonotype showed up many times. This chain connects TRBV20-1 to TRBJ2-7, with 9 positions matching TRBD1. Germline trimming cut 6 bases from V and 7 bases from J; bases unmatched to any gene: 13. This CDR3 region has 14 residues. From germline, CDR1 is DFQATT and CDR2 SNEGSKA (reference sequence). The CDR3 sequence is CSAHPPGQGLEQYF. The CDR3 nucleotides are TGCAGTGCGCATCCTCCGGGACAGGGCCTAGAGCAGTACTTC.

This clonotype was seen only a few times. The V call is TRBV5-1, the J call TRBJ2-3, with D possibly TRBD2 on 6 matching bases. CDR3 length equals 18 residues. Per germline, CDR1 SGHRS and CDR2 YFSETQ. V was pared by 4 bases and J by 6 bases, with 27 bases between. The CDR3 is CASSLALTTGLVADTQYF. The CDR3 region has the DNA TGCGCCAGCAGCCTAGCCCTGACTACGGGACTCGTGGCGGATACGCAGTATTTT.

This clonotype was counted a few times. The chain uses TRBV5-4 and TRBJ2-7; 10 nucleotides match TRBD1. The CDR3 runs to 15 residues. Trimming took 4 bases from V and 2 from J; bases not matched to a gene: 6. The germline CDR1 and CDR2 sequences are SGHNT and YYREEE (reference sequence). The CDR3: CASSGRTGGTYEQYF. In nucleotides, the CDR3 is TGTGCCAGCAGCGGACGGACAGGGGGTACCTACGAGCAGTACTTC.

This clonotype was picked up many times. The CDR3 region has the DNA TGCAGTGCTAGAGTAACAGATACGCAGTATTTT. This sequence encodes CSARVTDTQYF. The chain couples TRBV20-1 to TRBJ2-3; D ambiguous. V lost 1 base, J lost 3 bases, and 2 bases lay in between. Germline CDR1 reads DFQATT; CDR2 reads SNEGSKA (reference sequence). This CDR3 comprises 11 residues.

Only a few counts were recorded for this clonotype. This chain joins TRBV19 and TRBJ2-2; D gene ambiguous. V dropped 4 bases and J dropped 0 bases, with 3 bases sitting between them. The CDR3 runs to 13 residues. Germline lookup yields CDR1 LNHDA and CDR2 SQIVND (reference sequence). CDR3 protein: CASSTSNTGELFF. The CDR3 DNA sequence: TGTGCCAGTAGTACTTCGAACACCGGGGAGCTGTTTTTT. The whole variable domain, remainder taken from reference TRBV19 and TRBJ2-2, is DGGITQSPKYLFRKEGQNVTLSCEQNLNHDAMYWYRQDPGQGLRLIYYSQIVNDFQKGDIAEGYSVSREKKESFPLTVTSAQKNPTAFYLCASSTSNTGELFFGEGSRLTVL.

This clonotype showed up just a few times. The chain links TRBV19 to TRBJ2-3; D may be TRBD1 (6 bases). The CDR3 has 15 amino acids. Deletions cut 6 bases from V and 6 bases from J, with 19 bases between. Germline values: CDR1 LNHDA, CDR2 SQIVND (reference sequence). The CDR3 DNA follows: TGTGCCAGTAGCACAGGGACGAGGGGTCGTGATACGCAGTATTTT. Protein product: CASSTGTRGRDTQYF. Looking up the rest from reference TRBV19 and TRBJ2-3 gives the full variable domain: DGGITQSPKYLFRKEGQNVTLSCEQNLNHDAMYWYRQDPGQGLRLIYYSQIVNDFQKGDIAEGYSVSREKKESFPLTVTSAQKNPTAFYLCASSTGTRGRDTQYFGPGTRLTVL.

This clonotype was seen ten or more times. The CDR3 bases are TGTGCCAGCAGCCAACCCCTCTTTGAGGCTGGAAACACCATATATTTT. It yields the protein CASSQPLFEAGNTIYF. The J gene is TRBJ1-3, the V gene TRBV3-1; the D is unclear. The germline V and J ends were trimmed by 2 bases and 2 bases, with 13 bases remaining between them. The germline V gene encodes CDR1 LGHDT and CDR2 YNNKEL (reference sequence). This CDR3 has 16 amino acids.

In this sample, this clonotype turned up many times. The chain has TRBV23-1 and TRBJ2-3; D gene uncertain. TRBV23-1 is annotated as an ORF whose role is uncertain. The length of the CDR3 is 13 residues. Trimming left V 8 bases short and J 2 bases short, with 11 bases between. CDR3 region: CASYLSYTDTQYF. The CDR3, as DNA: TGCGCCAGCTACCTTTCCTACACAGATACGCAGTATTTT.

The rearrangement joins TRBV12-3 or TRBV12-4 to TRBJ1-2; tentative D call: TRBD1 (5 bases). The V and J ends lost 3 bases and 8 bases respectively, with 13 bases between them. The CDR3 covers 13 residues. CDR3 nucleotides: TGTGCCAGCAGTTTCCTCGGGACTAGGGGCTACACCTTC. Protein product: CASSFLGTRGYTF.

Ten or more counts support this clonotype. The chain links TRBV6-5 to TRBJ1-6; D perhaps matches TRBD1 (5 bases). Trimming pared 0 bases from V and 10 bases from J, leaving 16 bases between. Germline assignment: CDR1 MNHEY and CDR2 SVGAGI. The CDR3 runs 16 residues. In nucleotides, the CDR3 is TGTGCCAGCAGTTACTCGAGCGCAGGGTGGGAGTCACCCCTCCACTTT. This sequence encodes CASSYSSAGWESPLHF.

This clonotype was detected ten times or more. The chain is built from TRBV5-1 and TRBJ2-1; D may be TRBD2 (7 bases). The V gene lost 6 bases and the J gene lost 4 bases, with 14 bases spanning the gap. Germline CDR1 is SGHRS and CDR2 is YFSETQ. There are 14 residues in the CDR3. This CDR3 is CASTQGREYNEQFF. The CDR3, as DNA: TGCGCCAGCACCCAGGGGAGGGAATACAATGAGCAGTTCTTC.

This clonotype was observed a handful of times. This chain joins TRBV6-5 and TRBJ1-2, with D unclear. The CDR3 totals 12 residues. From germline, CDR1 is MNHEY and CDR2 SVGAGI. V lost 8 bases and J 0 bases, leaving 7 bases between the germline ends. CDR3 in amino acids: CASREANYGYTF. CDR3 in DNA: TGTGCCAGCCGGGAGGCTAACTATGGCTACACCTTC.

This clonotype was seen more than once but under ten times. J is TRBJ2-7 and V is TRBV7-2; no definite D call. Per germline, CDR1 SGHTA and CDR2 FQGNSA. The CDR3 runs 15 residues. The germline V and J ends were trimmed by 5 bases and 1 base, with 15 bases remaining between them. CDR3 nucleotide sequence: TGTGCCAGCAGCCCGAGACCTAGTAGATCCTACGAGCAGTACTTC. Translation: CASSPRPSRSYEQYF.

This clonotype was counted at least ten times. The chain couples TRBV23-1 to TRBJ2-1; 7 nucleotides align to TRBD2. Being an ORF, TRBV23-1 has a function that is uncertain. Trimming took 6 bases from V and 0 from J; bases not matched to a gene: 11. The CDR3 runs to 17 residues. CDR3 amino acids: CASRPIGLVVSYNEQFF. As DNA, the CDR3 is TGCGCCAGCAGACCGATCGGACTAGTTGTCTCCTACAATGAGCAGTTCTTC.

In its sample, this clonotype was seen a few times. This chain joins TRBV6-5 and TRBJ1-4; no clear D gene. Trimming took off 3 bases at V and 2 bases at J, with 7 bases between the two ends. Germline CDR1 and CDR2: MNHEY and SVGAGI. CDR3 length: 14 residues. CDR3: CASSYSRTNEKLFF. The CDR3 nucleotides are TGTGCCAGCAGTTATTCGCGTACTAATGAAAAACTGTTTTTT.

This clonotype appeared a few times. The V call is TRBV6-2 or TRBV6-3, the J call TRBJ2-6, with D maybe TRBD1 (6 bases). The CDR3 is made up of 15 amino acids. With 4 bases removed from V and 2 bases from J, the gap between germline ends came to 9 bases. From germline, CDR1 is MNHEY and CDR2 SVGEGT. CDR3 protein: CASSSAGAGANVLTF. The CDR3 nucleotides read TGTGCCAGCAGTTCTGCAGGGGCTGGGGCCAACGTCCTGACTTTC.

CDR3 protein: CASSQGGASNQPQHF. The CDR3 DNA sequence: TGTGCCAGCAGCCAAGGAGGAGCAAGCAATCAGCCCCAGCATTTT. The chain has TRBV14 and TRBJ1-5, with unresolved D. The CDR3 spans 15 residues. Trimming pared 1 base from V and 1 base from J, leaving 8 bases between. Germline V gene data show CDR1 as SGHDN and CDR2 as FVKESK. Supplemented by reference TRBV14 and TRBJ1-5, the full variable domain reads EAGVTQFPSHSVIEKGQTVTLRCDPISGHDNLYWYRRVMGKEIKFLLHFVKESKQDESGMPNNRFLAERTGGTYSTLKVQPAELEDSGVYFCASSQGGASNQPQHFGDGTRLSIL.

This clonotype has only a few counts. V gene TRBV27 combines with J gene TRBJ2-1; 7 bases fit TRBD2. Germline trimming cut 7 bases from V and 9 bases from J; bases unmatched to any gene: 18. The V gene's germline CDR1 is MNHEY and CDR2 SMNVEV (reference sequence). The CDR3 loop spans 16 amino acids. This chain's CDR3 is CASTILPGRGVSEQFF. The DNA for the CDR3 is TGTGCCAGCACTATCCTCCCGGGACGGGGGGTGAGTGAGCAGTTCTTC.

V gene TRBV5-1 combines with J gene TRBJ1-4; 7 bases map to TRBD1. CDR1 and CDR2 from the germline V gene are SGHRS and YFSETQ. V lost 4 bases, J lost 0 bases, and 12 bases stayed unmatched. This CDR3 region has 18 residues. The CDR3 protein is CASSERQGSWATNEKLFF. CDR3 nucleotides: TGCGCCAGCAGCGAACGACAGGGTTCGTGGGCAACTAATGAAAAACTGTTTTTT.